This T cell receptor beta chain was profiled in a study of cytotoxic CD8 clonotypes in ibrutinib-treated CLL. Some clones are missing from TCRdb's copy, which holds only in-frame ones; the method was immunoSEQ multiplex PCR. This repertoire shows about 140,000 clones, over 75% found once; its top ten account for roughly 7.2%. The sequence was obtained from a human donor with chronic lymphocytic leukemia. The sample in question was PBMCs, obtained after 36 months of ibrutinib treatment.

The CDR3 DNA reads as TGTGCCACCAGCAGACAGCCTTCAGATACGCAGTATTTT. This gives the protein CATSRQPSDTQYF. The chain uses TRBV15 and TRBJ2-3; no reliable D call. CDR1 is LNHNV, CDR2 YYDKDF, per germline (reference sequence). With 2 bases removed from V and 4 bases from J, the gap between germline ends came to 7 bases. The CDR3 has 13 amino acids.